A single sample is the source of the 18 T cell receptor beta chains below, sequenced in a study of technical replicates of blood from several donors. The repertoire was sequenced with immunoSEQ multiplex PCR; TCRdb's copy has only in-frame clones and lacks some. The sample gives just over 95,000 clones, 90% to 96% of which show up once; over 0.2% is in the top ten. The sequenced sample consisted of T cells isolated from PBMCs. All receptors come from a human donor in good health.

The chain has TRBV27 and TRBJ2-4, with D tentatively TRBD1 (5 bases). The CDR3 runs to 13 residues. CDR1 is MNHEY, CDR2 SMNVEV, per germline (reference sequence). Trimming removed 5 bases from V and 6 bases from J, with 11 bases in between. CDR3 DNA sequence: TGTGCCAGCAGTATCGGTGGGGCAAACATTCAGTACTTC. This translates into CASSIGGANIQYF.

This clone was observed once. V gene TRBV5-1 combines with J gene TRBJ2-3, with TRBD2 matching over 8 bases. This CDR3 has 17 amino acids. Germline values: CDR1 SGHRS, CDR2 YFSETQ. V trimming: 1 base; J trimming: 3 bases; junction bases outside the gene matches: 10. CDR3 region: CASSLLGSGGLTDTQYF. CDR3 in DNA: TGCGCCAGCAGCTTGTTAGGGTCGGGGGGGCTTACAGATACGCAGTATTTT. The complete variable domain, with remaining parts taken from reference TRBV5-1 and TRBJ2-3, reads KAGVTQTPRYLIKTRGQQVTLSCSPISGHRSVSWYQQTPGQGLQFLFEYFSETQRNKGNFPGRFSGRQFSNSRSEMNVSTLELGDSALYLCASSLLGSGGLTDTQYFGPGTRLTVL.

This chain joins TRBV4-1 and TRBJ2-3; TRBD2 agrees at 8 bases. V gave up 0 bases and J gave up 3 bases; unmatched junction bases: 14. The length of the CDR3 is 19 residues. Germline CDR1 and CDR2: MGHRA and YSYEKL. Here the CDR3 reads CASSQDGIAGPLRTDTQYF. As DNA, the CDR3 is TGCGCCAGCAGCCAAGACGGGATAGCGGGACCCCTCCGGACAGATACGCAGTATTTT.

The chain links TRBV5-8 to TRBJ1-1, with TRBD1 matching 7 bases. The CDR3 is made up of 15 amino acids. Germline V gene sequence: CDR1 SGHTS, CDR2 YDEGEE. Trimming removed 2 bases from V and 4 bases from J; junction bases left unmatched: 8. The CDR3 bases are TGTGCCAGCAGCTTCCATCACAGGGGAAGCACTGAAGCTTTCTTT. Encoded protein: CASSFHHRGSTEAFF.

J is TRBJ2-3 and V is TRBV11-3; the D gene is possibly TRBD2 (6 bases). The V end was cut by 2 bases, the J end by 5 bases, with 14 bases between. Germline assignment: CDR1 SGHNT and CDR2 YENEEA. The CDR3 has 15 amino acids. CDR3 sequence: CASSLWSSVEDTQYF. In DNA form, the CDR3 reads TGTGCCAGCAGCTTATGGTCTAGCGTGGAAGATACGCAGTATTTT. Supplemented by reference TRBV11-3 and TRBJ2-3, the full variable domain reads EAGVVQSPRYKIIEKKQPVAFWCNPISGHNTLYWYLQNLGQGPELLIRYENEEAVDDSQLPKDRFSAERLKGVDSTLKIQPAELGDSAVYLCASSLWSSVEDTQYFGPGTRLTVL.

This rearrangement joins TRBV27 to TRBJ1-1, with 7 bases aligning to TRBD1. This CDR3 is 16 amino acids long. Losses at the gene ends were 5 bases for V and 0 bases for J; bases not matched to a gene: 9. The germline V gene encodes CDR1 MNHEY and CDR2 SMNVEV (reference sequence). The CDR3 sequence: CASSLRQGGMNTEAFF. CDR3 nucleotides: TGTGCCAGCAGTCTCCGACAGGGCGGGATGAACACTGAAGCTTTCTTT.

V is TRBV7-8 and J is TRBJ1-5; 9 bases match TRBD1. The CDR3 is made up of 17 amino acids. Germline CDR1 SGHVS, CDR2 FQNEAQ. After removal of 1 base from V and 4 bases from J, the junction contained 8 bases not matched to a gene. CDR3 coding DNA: TGTGCCAGCAGCTTAGATGATCGGACAGGGGAAAATCAGCCCCAGCATTTT. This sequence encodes CASSLDDRTGENQPQHF.

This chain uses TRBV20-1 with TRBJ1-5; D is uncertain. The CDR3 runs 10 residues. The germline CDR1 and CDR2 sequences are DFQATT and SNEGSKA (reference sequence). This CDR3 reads CGRINQPQHF. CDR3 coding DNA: TGCGGCAGGATCAATCAGCCCCAGCATTTT.

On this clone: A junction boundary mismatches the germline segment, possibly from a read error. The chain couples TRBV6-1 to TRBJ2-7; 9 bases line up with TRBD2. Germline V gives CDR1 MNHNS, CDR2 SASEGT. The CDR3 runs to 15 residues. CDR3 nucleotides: TGTGCCAGCAGCGAAGGATCTAGCGGGAAAGACGAGCAGTACTTC. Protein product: CASSEGSSGKDEQYF.

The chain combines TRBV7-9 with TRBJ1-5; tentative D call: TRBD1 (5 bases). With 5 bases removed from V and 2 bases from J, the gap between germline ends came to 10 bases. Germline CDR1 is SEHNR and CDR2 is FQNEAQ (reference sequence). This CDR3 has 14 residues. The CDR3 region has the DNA TGTGCCAGCAGCGGGGGGGGTGGCAATCAGCCCCAGCATTTT. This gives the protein CASSGGGGNQPQHF.

The CDR3 bases are TGTGCCACCAGCAGAGATCTGAAGGAGGAGACCCAGTACTTC. Translated, it gives CATSRDLKEETQYF. The V call is TRBV15, the J call TRBJ2-5; no definite D call. V was trimmed by 0 bases and J by 5 bases, leaving 10 bases between them. The CDR3 has 14 amino acids. In germline, CDR1 is LNHNV, CDR2 YYDKDF (reference sequence).

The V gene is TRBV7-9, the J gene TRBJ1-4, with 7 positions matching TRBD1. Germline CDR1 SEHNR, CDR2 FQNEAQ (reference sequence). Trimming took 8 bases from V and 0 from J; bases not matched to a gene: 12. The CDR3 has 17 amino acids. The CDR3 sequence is CASQGLGTASTNEKLFF. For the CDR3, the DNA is TGTGCCAGCCAAGGCCTTGGGACAGCCTCAACTAATGAAAAACTGTTTTTT.

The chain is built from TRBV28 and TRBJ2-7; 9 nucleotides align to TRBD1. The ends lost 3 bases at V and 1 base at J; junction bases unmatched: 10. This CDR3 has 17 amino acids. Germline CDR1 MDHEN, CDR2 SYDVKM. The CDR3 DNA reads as TGTGCCAGCAGTTTCGACAGGGGGAATCACCTATCCTACGAGCAGTACTTC. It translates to CASSFDRGNHLSYEQYF.

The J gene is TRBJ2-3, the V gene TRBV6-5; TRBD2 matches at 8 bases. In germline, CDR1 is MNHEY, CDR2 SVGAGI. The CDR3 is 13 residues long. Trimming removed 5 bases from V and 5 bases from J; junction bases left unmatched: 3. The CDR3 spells CASSALAGDTQYF. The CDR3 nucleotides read TGTGCCAGCAGTGCGCTAGCGGGAGATACGCAGTATTTT.

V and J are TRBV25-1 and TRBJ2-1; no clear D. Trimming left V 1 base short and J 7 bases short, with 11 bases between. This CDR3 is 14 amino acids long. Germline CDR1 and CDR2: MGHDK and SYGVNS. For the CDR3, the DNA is TGTGCCAGCAGTGAATTGGTCCCCCGGAATGAGCAGTTCTTC. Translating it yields CASSELVPRNEQFF.

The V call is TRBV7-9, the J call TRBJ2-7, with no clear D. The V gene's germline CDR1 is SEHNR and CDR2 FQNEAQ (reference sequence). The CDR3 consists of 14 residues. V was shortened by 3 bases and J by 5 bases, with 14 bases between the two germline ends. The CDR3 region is CASSLEMTGHEQYF. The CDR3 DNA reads TGTGCCAGCAGCTTGGAGATGACTGGTCACGAGCAGTACTTC.

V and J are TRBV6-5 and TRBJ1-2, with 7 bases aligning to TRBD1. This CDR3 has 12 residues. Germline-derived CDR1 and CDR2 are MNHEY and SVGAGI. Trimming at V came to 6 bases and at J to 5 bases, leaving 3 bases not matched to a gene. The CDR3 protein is CASRPQGYGYTF. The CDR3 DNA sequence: TGTGCCAGCAGACCACAGGGGTATGGCTACACCTTC.

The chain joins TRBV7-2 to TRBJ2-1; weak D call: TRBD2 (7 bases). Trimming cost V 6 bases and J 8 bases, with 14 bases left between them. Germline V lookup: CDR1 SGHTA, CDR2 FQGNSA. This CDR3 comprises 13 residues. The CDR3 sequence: CASRNRGGHEQFF. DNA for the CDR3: TGTGCCAGCAGAAATAGGGGGGGGCATGAGCAGTTCTTC.